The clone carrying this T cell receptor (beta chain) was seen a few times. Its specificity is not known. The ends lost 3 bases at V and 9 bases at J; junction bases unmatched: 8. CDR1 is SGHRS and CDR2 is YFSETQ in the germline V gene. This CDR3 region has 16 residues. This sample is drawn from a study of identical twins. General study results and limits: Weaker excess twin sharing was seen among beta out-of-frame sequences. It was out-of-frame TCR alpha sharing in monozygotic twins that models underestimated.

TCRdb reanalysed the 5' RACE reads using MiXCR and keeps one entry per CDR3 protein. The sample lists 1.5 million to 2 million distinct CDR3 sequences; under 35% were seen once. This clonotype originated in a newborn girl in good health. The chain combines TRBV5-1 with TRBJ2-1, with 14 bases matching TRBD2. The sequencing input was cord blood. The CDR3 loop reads CASSYGTSGRSVEQFF. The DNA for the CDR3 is TGCGCCAGCAGCTACGGGACTAGCGGGAGATCGGTTGAGCAGTTCTTC.